Listed here is a single TCR beta chain. Its target is unknown. The sample belongs to a study of shared clonotypes between healthy human individuals. Study-level points and caveats: The authors sampled blood alone, and tissue repertoires likely differ. Sharing across four donors was highest in naive CD4 (roughly 5%) and lowest in memory CD8 (about 0.4%). Relative to clonotypes present in all four donors, those not shared had lower generation probabilities.

Trimming took 5 bases from V and 6 from J; bases not matched to a gene: 7. The CDR3 covers 13 residues. Per germline, CDR1 KGHSH and CDR2 LQKENI. In the CD4+ fraction, cells were divided into CD45RA+ naive and CD45RA-negative memory subsets. Clones were sequenced by immunoSEQ multiplex PCR, and TCRdb holds only the in-frame ones, with some missing. The sample has hundreds of thousands of clones; 74% are singletons. Material: memory CD4+ T cells sorted from blood. Stated subset: CD45RA-negative fraction. This sequence was found in a woman aged 25 to 39 in good health. The chain uses TRBV18 and TRBJ2-7, with 7 positions matching TRBD2. The CDR3 spells CASSVRDYGEQYF. The CDR3 nucleotides read TGTGCCAGCTCAGTCCGGGACTACGGCGAGCAGTACTTC.